Given below is one T cell receptor beta chain in context. V shed 3 bases, J shed 3 bases, and the junction held 2 bases outside the gene matches. In germline, CDR1 is MNHNS, CDR2 SASEGT. The CDR3 totals 15 residues. This record belongs to a study of molecular identifiers for immune sequencing clone quantification. TCRdb independently ran MiXCR on the PCR reads; one entry per CDR3 protein. Among around 65,000 distinct CDR3 sequences, roughly 18% were seen once, and the ten largest hold about 1.4%. The specimen was naive CD8+ T cells from blood, with Jurkat cell RNA spiked in. The subset here: FACS-sorted CD8+CD4-CCR7+CD45RA+ naive T cells. The rearrangement links TRBV6-1 to TRBJ2-7; 13 positions agree with TRBD2. This TCR derives from a human donor in good health. Some libraries in this study had Jurkat cell RNA spiked in. CDR3 in amino acids: CASSDGLAGVYEQYF. CDR3 bases: TGTGCCAGCAGTGATGGACTAGCGGGAGTCTACGAGCAGTACTTC.